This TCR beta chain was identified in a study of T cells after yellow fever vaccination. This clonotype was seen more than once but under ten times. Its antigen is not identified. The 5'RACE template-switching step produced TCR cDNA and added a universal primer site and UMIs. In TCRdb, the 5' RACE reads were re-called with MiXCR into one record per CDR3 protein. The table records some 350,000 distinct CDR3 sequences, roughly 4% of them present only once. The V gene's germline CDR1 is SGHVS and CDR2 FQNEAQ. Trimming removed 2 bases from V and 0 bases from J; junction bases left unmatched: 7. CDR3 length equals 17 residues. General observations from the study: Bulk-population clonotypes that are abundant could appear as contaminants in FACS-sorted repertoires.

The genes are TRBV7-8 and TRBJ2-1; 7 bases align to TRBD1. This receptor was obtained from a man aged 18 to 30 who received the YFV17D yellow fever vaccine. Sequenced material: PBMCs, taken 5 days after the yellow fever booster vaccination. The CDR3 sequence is CASSLLGQSRSYNEQFF. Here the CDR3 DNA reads TGTGCCAGCAGCTTATTGGGACAGAGTCGCTCCTACAATGAGCAGTTCTTC.